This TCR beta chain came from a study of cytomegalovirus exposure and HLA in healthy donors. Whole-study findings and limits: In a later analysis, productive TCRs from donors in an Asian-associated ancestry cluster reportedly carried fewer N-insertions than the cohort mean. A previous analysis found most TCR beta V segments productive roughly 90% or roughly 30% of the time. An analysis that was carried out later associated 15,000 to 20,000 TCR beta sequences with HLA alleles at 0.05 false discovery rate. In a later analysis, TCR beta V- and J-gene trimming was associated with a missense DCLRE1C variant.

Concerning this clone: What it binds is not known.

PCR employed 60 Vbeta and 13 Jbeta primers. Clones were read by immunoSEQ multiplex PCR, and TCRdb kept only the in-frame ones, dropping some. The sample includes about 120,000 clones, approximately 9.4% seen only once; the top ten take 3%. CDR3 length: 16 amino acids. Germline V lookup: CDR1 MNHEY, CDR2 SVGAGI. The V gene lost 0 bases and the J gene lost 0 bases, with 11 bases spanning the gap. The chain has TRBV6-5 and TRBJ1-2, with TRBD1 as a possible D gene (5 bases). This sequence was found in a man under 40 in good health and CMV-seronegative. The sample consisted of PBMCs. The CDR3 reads CASSYSGGASNYGYTF. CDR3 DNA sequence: TGTGCCAGCAGTTACTCGGGAGGGGCCTCTAACTATGGCTACACCTTC.